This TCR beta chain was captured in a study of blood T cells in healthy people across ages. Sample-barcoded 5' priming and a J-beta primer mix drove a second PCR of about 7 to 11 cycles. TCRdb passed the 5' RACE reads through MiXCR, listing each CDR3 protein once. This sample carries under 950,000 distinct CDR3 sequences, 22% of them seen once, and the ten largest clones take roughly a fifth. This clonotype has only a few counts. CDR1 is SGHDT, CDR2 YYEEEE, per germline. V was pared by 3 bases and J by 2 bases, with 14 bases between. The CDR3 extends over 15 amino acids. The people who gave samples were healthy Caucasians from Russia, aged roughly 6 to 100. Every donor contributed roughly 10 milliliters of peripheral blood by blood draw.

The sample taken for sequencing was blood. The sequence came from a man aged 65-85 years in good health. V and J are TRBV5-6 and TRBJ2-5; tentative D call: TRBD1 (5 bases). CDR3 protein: CASSWLDIPQETQYF. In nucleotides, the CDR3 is TGTGCCAGCAGCTGGCTGGACATTCCTCAAGAGACCCAGTACTTC.